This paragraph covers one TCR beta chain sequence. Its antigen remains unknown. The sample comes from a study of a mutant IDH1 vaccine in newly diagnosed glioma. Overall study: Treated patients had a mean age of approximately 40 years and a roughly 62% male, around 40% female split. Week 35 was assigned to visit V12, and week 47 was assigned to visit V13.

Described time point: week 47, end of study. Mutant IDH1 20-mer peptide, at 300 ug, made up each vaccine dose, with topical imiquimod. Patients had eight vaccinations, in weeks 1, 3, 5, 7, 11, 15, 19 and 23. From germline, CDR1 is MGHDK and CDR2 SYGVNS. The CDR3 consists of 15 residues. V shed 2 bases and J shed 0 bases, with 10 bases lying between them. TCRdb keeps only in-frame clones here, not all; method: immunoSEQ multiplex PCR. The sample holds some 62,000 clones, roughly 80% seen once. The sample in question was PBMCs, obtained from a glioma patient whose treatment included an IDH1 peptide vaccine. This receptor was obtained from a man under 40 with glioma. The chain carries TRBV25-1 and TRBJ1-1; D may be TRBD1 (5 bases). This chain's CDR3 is CASSEMEGVNTEAFF. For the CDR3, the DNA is TGTGCCAGCAGTGAAATGGAAGGGGTGAACACTGAAGCTTTCTTT.